Listed below are T cell receptor beta chains from one sample, sequenced in a study of blood T cells in healthy people across ages. From the 5' RACE reads, TCRdb called clonotypes with MiXCR, one entry per CDR3 protein. The sample shows about 1.7 million distinct CDR3 sequences, roughly 27% of them seen only once. Material: blood. The receptors stem from a woman under 40 in good health. The CDR3 runs from the conserved cysteine through the conserved F or W. Fields, in order: J gene, D gene, V gene, clone size, CDR3 length, CDR3 DNA, CDR3 protein. A D gene is named only where the DNA matches it firmly. A clone size is listed for some rows: how often the clone was seen (once, few, many), or a class if it is expanded.

TRBJ2-5,TRBD1,TRBV6-1,.,14,TGTGCCAGCAACCCCGGGACAGCCAAAGAGACCCAGTACTTC,CASNPGTAKETQYF
TRBJ1-4,.,TRBV18,few,14,TGTGCCAGCTCACCGGACCGCCTAGAAGAAAAACTGTTTTTT,CASSPDRLEEKLFF
TRBJ2-7,TRBD1,TRBV6-5,few,18,TGTGCCAGCAGTTACTCGGTAGCCTCGACAGGGTGGAGGTACGAGCAGTACTTC,CASSYSVASTGWRYEQYF
TRBJ1-4,TRBD1,TRBV7-9,.,17,TGTGCCAGCAGTTCTCCGGGACAGGGGCGAGCTAATGAAAAACTGTTTTTT,CASSSPGQGRANEKLFF
TRBJ2-3,.,TRBV7-6,.,15,TGTGCCAGCACCCTACTCAGGGCTAGCACAGATACGCAGTATTTT,CASTLLRASTDTQYF
TRBJ2-7,TRBD1,TRBV30,few,12,TGTGCCTGGAGTCGACAGGGATACGAGCAGTACTTC,CAWSRQGYEQYF
TRBJ2-7,.,TRBV7-6,few,13,TGTGCCAGCAGCTTAGATAGGGACAATGAGCAGTACTTC,CASSLDRDNEQYF
TRBJ2-3,TRBD1,TRBV9,.,15,TGTGCCAGCAGCTACCGGGACAGGGGCTCGGATACGCAGTATTTT,CASSYRDRGSDTQYF
TRBJ2-1,.,TRBV11-2,few,11,TGTGCCAGCAGCTCCTCTCGAAGGCAGTTCTTC,CASSSSRRQFF
TRBJ2-6,.,TRBV20-1,.,16,TGCAGTGCTAGCAAGGACACTCTCTCTGGGGCCAACGTCCTGACTTTC,CSASKDTLSGANVLTF
TRBJ2-7,.,TRBV7-2,many,13,TGTGCCAGCAGCTATACAAGACCAGGGGAGCAGTACTTC,CASSYTRPGEQYF
TRBJ2-3,.,TRBV7-2,.,17,TGTGCCAGCAGCTTAGCCCCTATAGCGGAGAGCACAGATACGCAGTATTTT,CASSLAPIAESTDTQYF
TRBJ1-4,TRBD1,TRBV20-1,many,15,TGCAGTGCTAGAATGACCGGGACAGATAATGAAAAACTGTTTTTT,CSARMTGTDNEKLFF
TRBJ2-1,.,TRBV9,.,14,TGTGCCAGCAGCGGGGGAAAAAGGGTGGATGAGCAGTTCTTC,CASSGGKRVDEQFF
TRBJ2-5,TRBD2,TRBV20-1,.,16,TGCAGTGCGCCCACCCTTCCGCGGGGGGGCGGAGAGACCCAGTACTTC,CSAPTLPRGGGETQYF
TRBJ1-1,.,TRBV12-3/TRBV12-4,.,15,TGTGCCAGCAGTTTAGGGGCGGGGGCATGGACTGAAGCTTTCTTT,CASSLGAGAWTEAFF
TRBJ1-2,TRBD1,TRBV6-6,few,15,TGTGTCAGCAGTGACAGGGATCAAGCTAACTATGGCTACACCTTC,CVSSDRDQANYGYTF
TRBJ2-3,.,TRBV10-3,.,13,TGTGCCATTAGGACTCCGGTCGCAGATACGCAGTATTTT,CAIRTPVADTQYF
TRBJ2-7,.,TRBV24-1,.,11,TGTGCCACCAGTGCAGGTCACGAGCAGTACTTC,CATSAGHEQYF
TRBJ2-1,TRBD2,TRBV20-1,.,18,TGCAGTGCTAGTCCTCCTAGCGGGAGGTCCCCTCGGTACAATGAGCAGTTCTTC,CSASPPSGRSPRYNEQFF
TRBJ2-4,.,TRBV12-3/TRBV12-4,few,14,TGTGCCAGCAGCCGCGGAGGGAACGAAAACATTCAGTACTTC,CASSRGGNENIQYF
TRBJ2-1,TRBD1,TRBV14,.,15,TGTGCCAGCAGACGTACCGGGACAGGGGGCTATGAGCAGTTCTTC,CASRRTGTGGYEQFF
TRBJ2-1,TRBD2,TRBV30,few,13,TGTGCCTGGAGTGTAAGTAGCGGGAATGAGCAGTTCTTC,CAWSVSSGNEQFF
TRBJ1-4,.,TRBV7-9,.,13,TGTGCCAGCAGCTCCCGTGGTAATGAAAAACTGTTTTTT,CASSSRGNEKLFF
TRBJ1-4,.,TRBV5-1,few,15,TGCGCCAGCAGCACGACGGCGGGGCGATACGAAAAACTGTTTTTT,CASSTTAGRYEKLFF
TRBJ2-7,TRBD2,TRBV5-1,.,18,TGCGCCGGCAGCCCACGGACTAGCGGGGGGAAGAGCTCCTACGAGCAGTACTTC,CAGSPRTSGGKSSYEQYF
TRBJ2-2,.,TRBV4-1,.,18,TGCGCCAGCAGCCAAGGGGACCTTTGGACAAAGAACACCGGGGAGCTGTTTTTT,CASSQGDLWTKNTGELFF
TRBJ1-2,.,TRBV28,.,14,TGTGCCAGTCTCTCCAGGGAGACTAACTATGGCTACACCTTC,CASLSRETNYGYTF
TRBJ2-2,TRBD1,TRBV20-1,.,14,TGCAGTGCTAGGGGACAGGCGAACACCGGGGAGCTGTTTTTT,CSARGQANTGELFF
TRBJ2-1,.,TRBV10-3,many,11,TGTGCCATCAGTGACGGATATGAGCAGTTCTTC,CAISDGYEQFF
TRBJ2-5,.,TRBV5-1,few,14,TGCGCCAGCAGCTTCACTACGTACCAAGAGACCCAGTACTTC,CASSFTTYQETQYF
TRBJ1-2,.,TRBV5-1,.,14,TGCGCCAGCAGCTGCGGACTGGCTCGGGATGGCTACACCTTC,CASSCGLARDGYTF
TRBJ1-2,TRBD1,TRBV12-3/TRBV12-4,.,16,TGTGCCAGCAGCCCAACAGCCGGACAGGGCGGCTATGGCTACACCTTC,CASSPTAGQGGYGYTF